The present T cell receptor (beta chain) was sequenced within a study of vaccination and CD4 T cells after COVID-19. Study overall: Four females and six males made up the convalescents, with two Hispanic. The peptides that stimulated the cells were overlapping spike peptides from SARS-CoV-2, HCoV-NL63, HCoV-OC43 and HCoV-229E.

An Oncomine TCR Beta short-read assay was used to sequence the DNA from cultured CD4+ T cells. Genomic DNA was drawn out of CD4+ T cells grown in culture. TCRdb reprocessed the PCR reads via MiXCR and lists one record per CDR3 protein. The sample carries several thousand distinct CDR3 sequences, around 42% recorded once. Documented treatment: roughly 10-day PBMC culture with coronavirus spike peptide pools or control peptides (ViraFEST assay). According to the study, CD4+ T cells from the unexposed donor were gathered ahead of the COVID-19 pandemic (2011-2018). Remarks on this clonotype: The antigen remains undetermined.

Germline values: CDR1 MNHEY, CDR2 SVGAGI. The germline V and J ends were trimmed by 4 bases and 0 bases, with 9 bases remaining between them. The CDR3 consists of 14 residues. Sequencing used CD4+ T cells from blood, cultured in vitro. The sequence came from a human donor in good health. This chain connects TRBV6-5 to TRBJ1-2; D is possibly TRBD1 (6 bases). In nucleotides, the CDR3 is TGTGCCAGCAGTTCCGGACAGTCTAACTATGGCTACACCTTC. Its protein product is CASSSGQSNYGYTF.